The 25 T cell receptor beta chains listed next were all sequenced from one sample in a study of OX40 agonist ivuxolimab in advanced cancers. This table comes from immunoSEQ multiplex PCR, and its TCRdb copy is limited to in-frame clones, with some not included. The sample has around 110,000 clones, less than 95% seen once. Sequences were derived from CD4+ or CD8+ T cells sorted from blood, sampled in a trial of the OX40 agonist ivuxolimab. These receptors all come from an adult with an advanced solid tumor such as melanoma, head and neck, liver or kidney cancer.

This clone turned up a few times. The chain joins TRBV19 to TRBJ1-2; no firm D call. The length of the CDR3 is 15 residues. Germline CDR1 LNHDA, CDR2 SQIVND (reference sequence). V lost 6 bases and J 4 bases, leaving 18 bases between the germline ends. The CDR3 reads CASRRTADHIYGYTF. For the CDR3, the DNA is TGTGCCAGTAGACGGACGGCGGACCACATCTATGGCTACACCTTC.

The chain uses TRBV9 and TRBJ2-3, with D tentatively TRBD1 (7 bases). V was cut by 1 base and J by 6 bases, with 12 bases left in between. CDR1 is SGDLS and CDR2 is YYNGEE in the germline V gene. This CDR3 region has 14 residues. The CDR3 protein is CASSVQGGVDTQYF. CDR3 bases: TGTGCCAGCAGCGTACAGGGGGGAGTGGATACGCAGTATTTT.

This clone was picked up one time. The chain is built from TRBV19 and TRBJ2-5; the match to TRBD1 covers 12 bases. V lost 1 base and J lost 5; bases outside the gene matches: 5. The germline CDR1 and CDR2 sequences are LNHDA and SQIVND (reference sequence). CDR3 length: 16 amino acids. CDR3 nucleotides: TGTGCCAGTAGTATAGGTGGGACAGGGGGCATCGAGACCCAGTACTTC. Encoded protein: CASSIGGTGGIETQYF.

To note about this clone: The same CDR3 also results from other DNA sequences found in this sample. The rearrangement uses TRBV7-9 and TRBJ2-7; no clear D gene. The CDR3 runs 12 residues. Trimming removed 3 bases from V and 2 bases from J, with 5 bases in between. Germline V gene sequence: CDR1 SEHNR, CDR2 FQNEAQ (reference sequence). The chain's CDR3 is CASSLGTYEQYF. CDR3 DNA: TGTGCCAGCAGCTTGGGAACCTACGAGCAGTACTTC.

CDR3 in DNA: TGCGCCAGCAGCTTACAGGGTGACGGGAATTCACCCCTCCACTTT. Its translation is CASSLQGDGNSPLHF. The chain uses TRBV5-1 and TRBJ1-6, with D tentatively TRBD1 (6 bases). The CDR3 covers 15 residues. Germline V gives CDR1 SGHRS, CDR2 YFSETQ. Trimming pared 2 bases from V and 7 bases from J, leaving 13 bases between.

This chain joins TRBV19 and TRBJ2-6; no firm D call. The ends were cut back, 2 bases at V and 0 bases at J, with 5 bases in the middle. Germline V lookup: CDR1 LNHDA, CDR2 SQIVND (reference sequence). This CDR3 comprises 15 residues. CDR3: CASSIITSGANVLTF. Here the CDR3 DNA reads TGTGCCAGTAGTATAATCACCTCTGGGGCCAACGTCCTGACTTTC.

This chain connects TRBV10-1 to TRBJ2-1, with TRBD1 matching over 7 bases. Trimming at V came to 4 bases and at J to 9 bases, leaving 12 bases not matched to a gene. CDR1 WNHNN and CDR2 SYGVQD come from the germline V gene (reference sequence). There are 15 residues in the CDR3. CDR3 residues: CASSGNDRAGSEQFF. In DNA form, the CDR3 reads TGCGCCAGCAGTGGCAATGACAGGGCAGGATCTGAGCAGTTCTTC.

V is TRBV4-3 and J is TRBJ1-3, with 7 bases lining up with TRBD1. The CDR3 runs 19 residues. The V and J ends lost 0 bases and 0 bases, in that order; junction bases with no gene match: 11. Per germline, CDR1 LGHNA and CDR2 YSLEER. The CDR3 loop is CASSQEVAGQAISGNTIYF. The CDR3, as DNA: TGCGCCAGCAGCCAAGAGGTCGCCGGACAGGCAATCTCTGGAAACACCATATATTTT.

V and J are TRBV18 and TRBJ1-1, with a weak D call TRBD1 (5 bases). CDR3 length equals 12 residues. V lost 5 bases and J 5 bases, leaving 9 bases between the germline ends. Germline loops: CDR1 KGHSH, CDR2 LQKENI. The chain's CDR3 is CASSKQDTEAFF. The CDR3 DNA reads TGTGCCAGCTCAAAACAGGATACTGAAGCTTTCTTT. Full variable domain (remainder filled in from reference TRBV18 and TRBJ1-1): NAGVMQNPRHLVRRRGQEARLRCSPMKGHSHVYWYRQLPEEGLKFMVYLQKENIIDESGMPKERFSAEFPKEGPSILRIQQVVRGDSAAYFCASSKQDTEAFFGQGTRLTVV.

V is TRBV28 and J is TRBJ1-2, with D possibly matching TRBD1 (5 bases). The V end lost 3 bases, the J end lost 7 bases, and 15 bases lay between the germline ends. The germline gives CDR1 MDHEN, CDR2 SYDVKM. CDR3 size: 14 residues. CDR3 DNA: TGTGCCAGCAGTTTGGGCACGGAAAGGGGTGGCTACACCTTC. It is translated as CASSLGTERGGYTF.

The V call is TRBV7-2, the J call TRBJ2-2, with 8 bases matching TRBD2. This CDR3 region has 15 residues. Germline V lookup: CDR1 SGHTA, CDR2 FQGNSA. After removal of 4 bases from V and 5 bases from J, the junction contained 6 bases not matched to a gene. The CDR3 sequence is CASSSWTSSTGELFF. The CDR3 bases are TGTGCCAGCAGCTCCTGGACTAGCTCGACCGGGGAGCTGTTTTTT. Supplemented by reference TRBV7-2 and TRBJ2-2, the full variable domain reads GAGVSQSPSNKVTEKGKDVELRCDPISGHTALYWYRQSLGQGLEFLIYFQGNSAPDKSGLPSDRFSAERTGGSVSTLTIQRTQQEDSAVYLCASSSWTSSTGELFFGEGSRLTVL.

In its sample, this clone was seen once. J is TRBJ2-3 and V is TRBV11-3; TRBD1 aligns across 7 bases. Germline V gene data show CDR1 as SGHNT and CDR2 as YENEEA. This CDR3 is built from 13 residues. J was trimmed by 4 bases and V by 5 bases; bases with no gene match: 3. This CDR3 reads CASSQTGSDTQYF. The CDR3 DNA reads TGTGCCAGCAGCCAGACAGGGTCAGATACGCAGTATTTT.

This sequence joins TRBV7-2 and TRBJ1-2; a possible D gene is TRBD1 (6 bases). V dropped 1 base and J dropped 8 bases, with 11 bases sitting between them. This CDR3 region has 13 residues. Germline CDR1 and CDR2: SGHTA and FQGNSA. CDR3 residues: CASSLGTGHGYTF. The CDR3 DNA is TGTGCCAGCAGCTTAGGAACAGGGCACGGCTACACCTTC.

A word on this clone: In the same sample, other DNA sequences code for this CDR3. The chain combines TRBV7-2 with TRBJ2-2; D call uncertain. This CDR3 has 14 residues. Germline V gives CDR1 SGHTA, CDR2 FQGNSA. Trimming removed 0 bases at V and 5 bases at J, with 7 bases between. The CDR3 protein is CASSLAGVTGELFF. The CDR3 DNA sequence: TGTGCCAGCAGCTTAGCCGGAGTAACCGGGGAGCTGTTTTTT. The variable domain in full, with the rest retrieved from reference TRBV7-2 and TRBJ2-2, is GAGVSQSPSNKVTEKGKDVELRCDPISGHTALYWYRQSLGQGLEFLIYFQGNSAPDKSGLPSDRFSAERTGGSVSTLTIQRTQQEDSAVYLCASSLAGVTGELFFGEGSRLTVL.

The chain is built from TRBV7-2 and TRBJ2-5; 7 positions match TRBD1. J lost 1 base, V lost 7 bases, and 6 bases had no gene match. This CDR3 contains 14 residues. Germline lookup yields CDR1 SGHTA and CDR2 FQGNSA. The DNA for the CDR3 is TGTGCCAGCACAACCGGGACAGTCCAAGAGACCCAGTACTTC. This encodes CASTTGTVQETQYF.

The rearrangement joins TRBV5-1 to TRBJ2-3; 9 nucleotides align to TRBD2. Trimming removed 4 bases from V and 4 bases from J; junction bases left unmatched: 4. The germline V gene encodes CDR1 SGHRS and CDR2 YFSETQ. The CDR3 spans 14 residues. Written as DNA, the CDR3 is TGCGCCAGCAGCAGGACTAGCGCCGCAGATACGCAGTATTTT. The encoded protein is CASSRTSAADTQYF.

This chain uses TRBV25-1 with TRBJ1-1; D uncertain. In germline, CDR1 is MGHDK, CDR2 SYGVNS. The CDR3 is 13 amino acids. V gave up 4 bases and J gave up 0 bases, with 6 bases separating them. CDR3 residues: CASSVRMNTEAFF. Written as DNA, the CDR3 is TGTGCCAGCAGTGTTAGGATGAACACTGAAGCTTTCTTT.

V gene TRBV9 combines with J gene TRBJ2-7; D gene uncertain. The germline gives CDR1 SGDLS, CDR2 YYNGEE. The CDR3 loop spans 14 amino acids. The V end lost 3 bases, the J end lost 1 base, and 11 bases lay between the germline ends. CDR3 protein: CASSGGTASYEQYF. Here the CDR3 DNA reads TGTGCCAGCAGCGGCGGCACTGCGTCCTACGAGCAGTACTTC.

This clone was counted only a few times. The chain links TRBV6-6 to TRBJ2-3, with 12 nucleotides matching TRBD1. Germline V lookup: CDR1 MNHNY, CDR2 SVGAGI (reference sequence). J lost 11 bases, V lost 10 bases, and 13 bases had no gene match. The CDR3 has 14 residues. DNA for the CDR3: TGTGCCATACTGGGGGACAGGGGGCGGGGAGGGCAGTATTTT. This translates into CAILGDRGRGGQYF.

V is TRBV29-1 and J is TRBJ1-2; no clear D. CDR3 length: 11 amino acids. Between the trimmed V and J ends, which lost 3 bases and 5 bases, there was a span of 7 bases. Per germline, CDR1 SQVTM and CDR2 ANQGSEA. DNA for the CDR3: TGCAGCGTTGAGGTCAATTATGGCTACACCTTC. Translation gives CSVEVNYGYTF.

The chain has TRBV28 and TRBJ2-4; a possible D gene is TRBD1 (6 bases). CDR1 is MDHEN and CDR2 is SYDVKM in the germline V gene. Trimming removed 4 bases from V and 3 bases from J, with 13 bases in between. This CDR3 comprises 15 residues. The CDR3 sequence is CASSSPTGNKNIQYF. The CDR3 bases are TGTGCCAGCAGTTCCCCCACAGGGAACAAAAACATTCAGTACTTC.

This sequence joins TRBV6-5 and TRBJ1-5; possibly TRBD1 for D (6 bases). V shed 2 bases and J shed 7 bases, with 12 bases lying between them. There are 14 residues in the CDR3. Germline CDR1 reads MNHEY; CDR2 reads SVGAGI. The CDR3 is CASSYGQGRQPQHF. In nucleotides, the CDR3 is TGTGCCAGCAGTTACGGGCAGGGGAGGCAGCCCCAGCATTTT.

V gene TRBV7-9 combines with J gene TRBJ2-7; 7 positions agree with TRBD1. Germline CDR1 reads SEHNR; CDR2 reads FQNEAQ (reference sequence). The ends lost 5 bases at V and 1 base at J; junction bases unmatched: 11. The CDR3 extends over 16 amino acids. CDR3 residues: CASSQYRGYGSYEQYF. As DNA, the CDR3 is TGTGCCAGCAGCCAATACAGGGGTTATGGATCCTACGAGCAGTACTTC.

The rearrangement uses TRBV4-3 and TRBJ2-5; no firm D call. CDR3 length equals 14 residues. V was pared by 1 base and J by 4 bases, with 10 bases between. Per germline, CDR1 LGHNA and CDR2 YSLEER. This CDR3 is CASSQGSGTETQYF. CDR3 coding DNA: TGCGCCAGCAGCCAAGGATCAGGAACAGAGACCCAGTACTTC.

About this clone itself: Sequence at one end of the junction differs from germline and may be a read error. The rearrangement links TRBV6-6 to TRBJ2-7; TRBD1 matches 9 bases. There are 15 residues in the CDR3. CDR1 is MNHNY, CDR2 SVGAGI, per germline (reference sequence). CDR3 sequence: CASTYGTGSSYEQYF. The CDR3 nucleotides read TGTGCCAGCACTTACGGGACAGGGAGCTCCTACGAGCAGTACTTC.